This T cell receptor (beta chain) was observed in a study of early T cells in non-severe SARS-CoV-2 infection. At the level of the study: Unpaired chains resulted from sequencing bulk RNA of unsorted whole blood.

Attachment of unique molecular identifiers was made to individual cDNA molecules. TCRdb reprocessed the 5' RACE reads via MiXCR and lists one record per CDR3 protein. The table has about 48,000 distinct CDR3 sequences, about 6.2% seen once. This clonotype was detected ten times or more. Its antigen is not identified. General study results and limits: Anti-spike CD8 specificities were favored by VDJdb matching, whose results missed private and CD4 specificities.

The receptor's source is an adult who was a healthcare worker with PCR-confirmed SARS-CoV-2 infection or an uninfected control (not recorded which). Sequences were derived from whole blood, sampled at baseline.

CDR3 nucleotides: TGTGCCAGCAGTCCGGCTAGCGGGAGGGCCAGTAATGAGCAGTTCTTC. This gives the protein CASSPASGRASNEQFF. The chain recombines TRBV6-5 with TRBJ2-1; 12 bases line up with TRBD2. Germline V gives CDR1 MNHEY, CDR2 SVGAGI. The J segment lost 7 bases and the V segment lost 5 bases, leaving 9 bases of the junction unmatched. This CDR3 is 16 amino acids long.